The clone carrying this T cell receptor (beta chain) has only a few counts. The antigen remains unidentified. The sample belongs to a study of T cells after yellow fever vaccination. A process of 5'RACE template switching, which added a universal primer site and UMIs, was used to make TCR cDNA. Using its own MiXCR run on the 5' RACE reads, TCRdb lists one record per CDR3 protein. The sample holds a few hundred thousand distinct CDR3 sequences, 4.1% seen once. General study results and limits: Reappearing after the booster were most of the clones from primary vaccination (about 96% CD4, 70% to 90% CD8). Shared CD4/CD8 clonotypes were a small share, likely from convergent recombination.

Source: PBMCs, taken 5 days after the yellow fever booster vaccination. This TCR came from a man aged 18 to 29 who received the YFV17D yellow fever vaccine.

Here the CDR3 reads CASSLVAGGPKDTQYF. CDR3 nucleotides: TGTGCCAGCAGCTTAGTAGCGGGGGGGCCTAAAGATACGCAGTATTTT. The rearrangement uses TRBV7-9 and TRBJ2-3; 11 nucleotides line up with TRBD2. The V gene end was trimmed by 1 base and the J gene end by 5 bases; junction bases not matched to a gene: 5. This CDR3 has 16 amino acids. Germline CDR1 and CDR2: SEHNR and FQNEAQ (reference sequence).